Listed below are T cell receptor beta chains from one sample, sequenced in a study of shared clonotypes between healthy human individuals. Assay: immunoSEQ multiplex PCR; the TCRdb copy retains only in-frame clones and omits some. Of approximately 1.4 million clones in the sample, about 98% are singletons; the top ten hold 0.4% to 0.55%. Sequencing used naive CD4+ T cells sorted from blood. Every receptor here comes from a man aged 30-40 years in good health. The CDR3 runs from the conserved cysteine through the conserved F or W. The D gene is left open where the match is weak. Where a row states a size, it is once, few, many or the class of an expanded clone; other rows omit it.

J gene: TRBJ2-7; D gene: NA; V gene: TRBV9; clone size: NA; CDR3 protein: CASSVTPSTDEQYF; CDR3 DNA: TGTGCCAGCAGCGTGACGCCTAGTACAGACGAGCAGTACTTC
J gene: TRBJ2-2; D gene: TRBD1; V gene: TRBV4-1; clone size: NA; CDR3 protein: CASSRLVQGWAGELFF; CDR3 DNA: TGCGCCAGCAGCCGCCTCGTACAGGGGTGGGCCGGGGAGCTGTTTTTT
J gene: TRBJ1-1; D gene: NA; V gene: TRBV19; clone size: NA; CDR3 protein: CASRSVTEAFF; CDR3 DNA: TGTGCCAGCAGATCCGTCACTGAAGCTTTCTTT
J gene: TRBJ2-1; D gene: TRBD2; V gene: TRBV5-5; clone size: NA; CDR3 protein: CASSALAGAVNEQFF; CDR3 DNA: TGTGCCAGCAGCGCACTAGCGGGAGCCGTCAATGAGCAGTTCTTC
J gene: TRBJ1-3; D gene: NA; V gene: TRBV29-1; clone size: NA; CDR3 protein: CSVAPQGSGNTIYF; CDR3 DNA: TGCAGCGTTGCCCCACAGGGATCTGGAAACACCATATATTTT
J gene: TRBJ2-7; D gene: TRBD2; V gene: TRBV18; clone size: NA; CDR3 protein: CASSPLRGLSLYEQYF; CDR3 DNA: TGTGCCAGCTCACCACTGAGGGGACTAAGCCTCTACGAGCAGTACTTC
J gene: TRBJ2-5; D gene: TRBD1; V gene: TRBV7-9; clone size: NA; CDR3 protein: CASSPGTGYQETQYF; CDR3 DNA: TGTGCCAGCAGCCCCGGGACAGGGTACCAAGAGACCCAGTACTTC
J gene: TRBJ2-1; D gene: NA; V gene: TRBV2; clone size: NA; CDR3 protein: CASNPRTSYNEQFF; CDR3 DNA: TGTGCCAGCAATCCAAGGACTTCCTACAATGAGCAGTTCTTC
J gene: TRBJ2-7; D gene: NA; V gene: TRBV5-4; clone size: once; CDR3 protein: CASSLGERATYEQYF; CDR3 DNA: TGTGCCAGCAGCTTGGGGGAGAGGGCCACCTACGAGCAGTACTTC
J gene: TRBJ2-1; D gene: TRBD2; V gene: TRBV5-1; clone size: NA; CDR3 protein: CASSPGWAGVYNEQFF; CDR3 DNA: TGCGCCAGCAGCCCCGGCTGGGCGGGGGTGTACAATGAGCAGTTCTTC
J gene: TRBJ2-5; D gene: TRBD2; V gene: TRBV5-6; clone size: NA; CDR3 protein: CASSLGGREAIETQYF; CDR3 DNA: TGTGCCAGCAGCTTGGGTGGGCGGGAGGCCATAGAGACCCAGTACTTC
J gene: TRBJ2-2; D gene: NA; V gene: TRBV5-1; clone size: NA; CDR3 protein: CASSYDTSNTGELFF; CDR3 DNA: TGCGCCAGCAGCTACGACACCTCGAACACCGGGGAGCTGTTTTTT
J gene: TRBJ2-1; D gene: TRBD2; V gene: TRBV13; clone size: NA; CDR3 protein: CASSLVTSGRTYNEQFF; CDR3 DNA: TGTGCCAGCAGCTTAGTCACTAGCGGGAGGACCTACAATGAGCAGTTCTTC
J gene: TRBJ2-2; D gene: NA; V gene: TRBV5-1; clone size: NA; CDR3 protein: CASSLSGVRPGELFF; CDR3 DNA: TGCGCCAGCAGCTTGTCGGGGGTCAGGCCCGGGGAGCTGTTTTTT
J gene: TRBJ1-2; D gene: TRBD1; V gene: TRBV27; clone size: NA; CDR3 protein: CASSLSGTGVGYGYTF; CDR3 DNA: TGTGCCAGCAGTTTATCGGGCACAGGGGTGGGCTATGGCTACACCTTC
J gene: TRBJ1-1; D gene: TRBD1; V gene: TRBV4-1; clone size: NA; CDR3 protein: CASSQGAGGITEAFF; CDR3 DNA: TGCGCCAGCAGCCAAGGGGCAGGGGGTATCACTGAAGCTTTCTTT
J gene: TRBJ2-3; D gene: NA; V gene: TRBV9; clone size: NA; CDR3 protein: CASSPRTLGDTQYF; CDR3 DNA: TGTGCCAGCAGCCCCCGGACCTTGGGAGATACGCAGTATTTT
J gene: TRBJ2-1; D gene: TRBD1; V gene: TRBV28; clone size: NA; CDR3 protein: CASRSDRVNEQFF; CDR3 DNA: TGTGCCAGCAGATCGGACAGGGTCAATGAGCAGTTCTTC
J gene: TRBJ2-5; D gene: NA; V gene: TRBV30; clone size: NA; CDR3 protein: CAWRVAGPETQYF; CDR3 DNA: TGTGCCTGGAGAGTCGCAGGGCCAGAGACCCAGTACTTC
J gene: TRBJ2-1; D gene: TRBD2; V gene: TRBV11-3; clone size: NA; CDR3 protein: CASSLGTSGGYNEQFF; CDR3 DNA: TGTGCCAGCAGCTTAGGAACTAGCGGGGGCTACAATGAGCAGTTCTTC
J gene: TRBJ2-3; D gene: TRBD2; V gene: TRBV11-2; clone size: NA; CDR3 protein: CASSHAGGDTQYF; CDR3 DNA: TGTGCCAGCAGCCACGCGGGAGGGGATACGCAGTATTTT
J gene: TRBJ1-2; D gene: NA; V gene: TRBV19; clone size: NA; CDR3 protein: CASSIRLAGALDGYTF; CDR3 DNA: TGTGCCAGTAGTATTCGGTTGGCAGGGGCATTAGATGGCTACACCTTC
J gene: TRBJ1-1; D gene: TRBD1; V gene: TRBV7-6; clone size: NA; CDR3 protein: CASSLRGLSDTEAFF; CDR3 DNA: TGTGCCAGCAGCTTAAGGGGGCTATCGGACACTGAAGCTTTCTTT
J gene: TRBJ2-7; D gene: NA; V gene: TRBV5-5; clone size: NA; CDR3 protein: CASSLGPDWFSYEQYF; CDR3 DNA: TGTGCCAGCAGCTTGGGTCCAGACTGGTTTTCCTACGAGCAGTACTTC
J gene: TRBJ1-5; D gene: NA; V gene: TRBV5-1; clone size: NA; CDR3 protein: CASSLFGGSNNQPQHF; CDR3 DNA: TGCGCCAGCAGCTTGTTTGGGGGTTCGAACAATCAGCCCCAGCATTTT
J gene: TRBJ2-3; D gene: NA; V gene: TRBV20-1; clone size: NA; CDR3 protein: CSASGADTQYF; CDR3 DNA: TGCAGTGCTAGCGGGGCAGATACGCAGTATTTT
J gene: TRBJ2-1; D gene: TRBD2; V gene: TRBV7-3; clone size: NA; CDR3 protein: CASSLTSGNHNEQFF; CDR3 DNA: TGTGCCAGCAGCTTGACTAGCGGGAACCACAATGAGCAGTTCTTC
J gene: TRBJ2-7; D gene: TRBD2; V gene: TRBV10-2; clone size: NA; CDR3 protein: CASSESRAGAVTYEQYF; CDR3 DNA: TGCGCCAGCAGTGAGTCGAGAGCGGGAGCCGTAACCTACGAGCAGTACTTC
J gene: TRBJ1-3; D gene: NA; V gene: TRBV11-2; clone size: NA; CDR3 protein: CASSLDRGNTIYF; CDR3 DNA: TGTGCCAGCAGCTTAGATAGAGGAAACACCATATATTTT
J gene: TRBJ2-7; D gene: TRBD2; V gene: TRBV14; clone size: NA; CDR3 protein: CASSQDIGLAGVYEQYF; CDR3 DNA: TGTGCCAGCAGCCAAGATATAGGACTAGCGGGAGTCTACGAGCAGTACTTC
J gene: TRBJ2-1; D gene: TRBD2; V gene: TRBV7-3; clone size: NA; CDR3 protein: CASRREGGQYNEQFF; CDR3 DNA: TGTGCCAGCAGGAGGGAGGGAGGGCAATACAATGAGCAGTTCTTC
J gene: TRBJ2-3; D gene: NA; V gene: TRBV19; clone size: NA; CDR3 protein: CASSVSGRTTDTQYF; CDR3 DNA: TGTGCCAGTAGTGTGTCTGGCAGGACAACAGATACGCAGTATTTT
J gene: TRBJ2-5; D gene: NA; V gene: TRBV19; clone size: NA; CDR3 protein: CASSDGSAAVETQYF; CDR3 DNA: TGTGCCAGTAGTGACGGATCCGCCGCAGTTGAGACCCAGTACTTC
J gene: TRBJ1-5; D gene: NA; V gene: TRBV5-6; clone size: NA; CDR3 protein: CASSLRVGSNQPQHF; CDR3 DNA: TGTGCCAGCAGCTTGCGGGTTGGGAGCAATCAGCCCCAGCATTTT
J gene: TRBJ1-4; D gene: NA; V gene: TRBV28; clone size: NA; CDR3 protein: CASSLFGTGNEKLFF; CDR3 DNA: TGTGCCAGCAGTTTATTCGGCACCGGGAATGAAAAACTGTTTTTT
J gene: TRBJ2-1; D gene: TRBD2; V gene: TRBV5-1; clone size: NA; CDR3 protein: CASSSYRAGGHYNEQFF; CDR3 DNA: TGCGCCAGCAGCTCCTACCGGGCGGGAGGTCATTACAATGAGCAGTTCTTC
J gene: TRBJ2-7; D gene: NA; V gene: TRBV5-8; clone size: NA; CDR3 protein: CATGRQIYEQYF; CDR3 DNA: TGTGCCACCGGCAGACAAATTTACGAGCAGTACTTC
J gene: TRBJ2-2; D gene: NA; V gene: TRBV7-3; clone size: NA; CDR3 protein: CASSPSRASHANTGELFF; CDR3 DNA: TGTGCCAGCAGCCCGAGCCGAGCCTCGCACGCGAACACCGGGGAGCTGTTTTTT
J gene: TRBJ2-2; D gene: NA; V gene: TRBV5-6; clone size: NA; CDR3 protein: CASSLYPTGELFF; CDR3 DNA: TGTGCCAGCAGCTTATATCCCACCGGGGAGCTGTTTTTT
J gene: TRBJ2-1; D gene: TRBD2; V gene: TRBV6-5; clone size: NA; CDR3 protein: CASSYIAGGIGDEQFF; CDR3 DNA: TGTGCCAGCAGTTACATCGCGGGAGGGATTGGGGATGAGCAGTTCTTC
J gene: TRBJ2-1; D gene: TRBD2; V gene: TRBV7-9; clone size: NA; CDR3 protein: CASSLARTRHNEQFF; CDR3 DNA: TGTGCCAGCAGCTTAGCGCGGACTAGGCACAATGAGCAGTTCTTC
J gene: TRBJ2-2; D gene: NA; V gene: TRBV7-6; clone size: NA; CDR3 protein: CASSKELPGANTGELFF; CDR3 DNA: TGTGCCAGCAGCAAAGAGCTTCCCGGGGCCAACACCGGGGAGCTGTTTTTT
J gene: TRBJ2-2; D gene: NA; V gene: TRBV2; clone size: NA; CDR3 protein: CASSASGPPTELFF; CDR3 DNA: TGTGCCAGCAGTGCCTCGGGACCCCCCACGGAGCTGTTTTTT
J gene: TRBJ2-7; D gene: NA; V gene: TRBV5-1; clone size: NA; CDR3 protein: CASSLRPEMTYEQYF; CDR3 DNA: TGCGCCAGCAGCTTGAGGCCCGAAATGACCTACGAGCAGTACTTC
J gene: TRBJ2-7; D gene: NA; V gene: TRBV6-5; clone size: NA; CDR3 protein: CASSGTTYEQYF; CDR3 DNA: TGTGCCAGCAGCGGGACCACCTACGAGCAGTACTTC
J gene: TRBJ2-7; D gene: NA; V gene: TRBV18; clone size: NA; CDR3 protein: CASSLIEMGHVPYEQYF; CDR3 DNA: TGTGCCAGCTCACTAATCGAGATGGGCCACGTTCCCTACGAGCAGTACTTC